Following are 12 T cell receptor beta chains from one sample sequenced in a study of cytomegalovirus exposure and HLA in healthy donors. Sequencing was performed with immunoSEQ multiplex PCR; in TCRdb, only in-frame clones are kept and a portion is missing. The repertoire holds 100,000 to 150,000 clones, with about 90% as singletons. Input material: PBMCs. The receptors were sampled from a man aged 30 to 39 in good health and CMV-seronegative.

The chain carries TRBV10-3 and TRBJ2-7, with TRBD1 matching 8 bases. CDR1 and CDR2 (germline): ENHRY, SYGVKD. V gave up 4 bases and J gave up 6 bases; unmatched junction bases: 5. The CDR3 is 13 residues long. This CDR3 reads CAISGDRSGEQYF. The CDR3 DNA follows: TGTGCCATCAGTGGGGACAGGTCGGGCGAGCAGTACTTC.

The chain links TRBV6-6 to TRBJ2-3; 11 nucleotides agree with TRBD2. CDR1 and CDR2 (germline): MNHNY, SVGAGI (reference sequence). The ends lost 8 bases at V and 0 bases at J; junction bases unmatched: 4. The CDR3 contains 15 residues. In DNA form, the CDR3 reads TGTGCCAGCCAGCCTAGCGGGAGGAGCACAGATACGCAGTATTTT. The encoded protein is CASQPSGRSTDTQYF.

In its sample, this clone was seen once. The V gene is TRBV5-8, the J gene TRBJ1-1; 9 bases are a match to TRBD1. Germline CDR1 SGHTS, CDR2 YDEGEE. V gave up 5 bases and J gave up 2 bases; unmatched junction bases: 13. The CDR3 has 17 residues. CDR3 protein: CASSINRGLFFNTEAFF. The CDR3 bases are TGTGCCAGCAGTATAAACAGGGGGCTTTTCTTTAACACTGAAGCTTTCTTT.

V usage is TRBV7-3 and J usage is TRBJ2-3, with 7 bases aligning to TRBD2. The ends lost 4 bases at V and 3 bases at J; junction bases unmatched: 7. Germline-derived CDR1 and CDR2 are SGHTA and FQGTGA. CDR3 length: 15 residues. CDR3 region: CASSSSSGPTDTQYF. The CDR3, as DNA: TGTGCCAGCAGCTCTTCTAGCGGACCGACAGATACGCAGTATTTT.

The rearrangement links TRBV2 to TRBJ1-6; 7 nucleotides match TRBD1. Unmatched junction bases numbered 8, after V lost 6 bases and J lost 6 bases. CDR1 SNHLY and CDR2 FYNNEI come from the germline V gene. This CDR3 has 15 amino acids. The CDR3, as DNA: TGTGCCAGCAGAGCCACCGGGACAGTTAATTCACCCCTCCACTTT. It codes for CASRATGTVNSPLHF. The full variable domain, rest sourced from reference TRBV2 and TRBJ1-6, is EPEVTQTPSHQVTQMGQEVILRCVPISNHLYFYWYRQILGQKVEFLVSFYNNEISEKSEIFDDQFSVERPDGSNFTLKIRSTKLEDSAMYFCASRATGTVNSPLHFGNGTRLTVT.

The V call is TRBV7-9, the J call TRBJ2-2, with TRBD2 as a possible D gene (5 bases). This CDR3 region has 14 residues. Trimming removed 11 bases at V and 7 bases at J, with 20 bases between. The germline V gene has CDR1 SEHNR and CDR2 FQNEAQ (reference sequence). CDR3 coding DNA: TGTGCCGGTGGGAAGGCGGGCGGAGGCGGGGAGCTGTTTTTT. It is translated as CAGGKAGGGGELFF. The variable domain in full, completed from reference TRBV7-9 and TRBJ2-2, reads DTGVSQNPRHKITKRGQNVTFRCDPISEHNRLYWYRQTLGQGPEFLTYFQNEAQLEKSRLLSDRFSAERPKGSFSTLEIQRTEQGDSAMYLCAGGKAGGGGELFFGEGSRLTVL.

V and J are TRBV7-2 and TRBJ2-7; 10 bases are shared with TRBD1. Germline assignment: CDR1 SGHTA and CDR2 FQGNSA. Trimming took 1 base from V and 2 from J; bases not matched to a gene: 2. CDR3 length: 15 residues. The CDR3 here is CASSLEGTGAYEQYF. CDR3 sequence (DNA): TGTGCCAGCAGCTTAGAGGGGACAGGGGCCTACGAGCAGTACTTC.

The rearrangement joins TRBV7-9 to TRBJ2-7; D is perhaps TRBD2 (7 bases). Trimming left V 0 bases short and J 6 bases short, with 9 bases between. The CDR3 runs 13 residues. Germline V gene data show CDR1 as SEHNR and CDR2 as FQNEAQ (reference sequence). DNA for the CDR3: TGTGCCAGCAGCTTAGCTGGGGGGGCCGAGCAGTACTTC. Encoded protein: CASSLAGGAEQYF.

The V call is TRBV14, the J call TRBJ1-1, with 7 positions matching TRBD1. Trimming removed 0 bases from V and 1 base from J; junction bases left unmatched: 2. Germline CDR1 is SGHDN and CDR2 is FVKESK. The CDR3 covers 15 residues. The CDR3 loop reads CASSQENRGNTEAFF. Written as DNA, the CDR3 is TGTGCCAGCAGCCAAGAGAACAGGGGGAACACTGAAGCTTTCTTT.

The chain couples TRBV11-3 to TRBJ2-5; D might be TRBD2 (6 bases). The V gene's germline CDR1 is SGHNT and CDR2 YENEEA. Trimming pared 2 bases from V and 0 bases from J, leaving 13 bases between. The CDR3 consists of 16 residues. In DNA form, the CDR3 reads TGTGCCAGCAGCTTATTCGGCGGGACGTACCAAGAGACCCAGTACTTC. It translates to CASSLFGGTYQETQYF. The full variable domain, completed using reference TRBV11-3 and TRBJ2-5, is EAGVVQSPRYKIIEKKQPVAFWCNPISGHNTLYWYLQNLGQGPELLIRYENEEAVDDSQLPKDRFSAERLKGVDSTLKIQPAELGDSAVYLCASSLFGGTYQETQYFGPGTRLLVL.

The chain carries TRBV6-5 and TRBJ2-1; D gene ambiguous. This CDR3 contains 12 residues. CDR1 is MNHEY, CDR2 SVGAGI, per germline. V gave up 5 bases and J gave up 3 bases, with 5 bases separating them. In DNA, the CDR3 is TGTGCCAGCAGTCCAGACTACAATGAGCAGTTCTTC. It yields the protein CASSPDYNEQFF.

This sequence joins TRBV6-5 and TRBJ1-2; TRBD1 is a possible D gene (5 bases). The germline V gene encodes CDR1 MNHEY and CDR2 SVGAGI. Trimming pared 2 bases from V and 2 bases from J, leaving 15 bases between. This CDR3 has 16 amino acids. CDR3 nucleotides: TGTGCCAGCAGTTACCTTCAACAGGCGCTGAACTATGGCTACACCTTC. Translation: CASSYLQQALNYGYTF.